Detailed here is one TCR beta chain. Per the original data handling: The assay estimated nucleated cells by amplifying reference gene primers. Measured with immunoSEQ multiplex PCR; TCRdb has only the in-frame clones, and not every one. The V and J calls and clone size were taken over from that table, and D and trimming were inferred from the DNA. The sample contains 170,000 or so clones, more than 75% of which appear only once. Germline V gene lookup returns CDR1 SQVTM and CDR2 ANQGSEA. The CDR3 length is 13 residues. The V and J ends lost 7 bases and 4 bases, in that order; junction bases with no gene match: 8. This entry belongs to a study of blood T cell repertoires in COVID-19. Study-level information: Samples of COVID-19 (acute and convalescent) were obtained from the United States, Italy and Spain. The cDNA or gDNA used as material had been derived from T cells, B-cell-depleted T cells, or PBMCs.

The chain carries TRBV29-1 and TRBJ1-1; 8 nucleotides align to TRBD1. What was sequenced was peripheral blood. The clonotype originates from a woman aged 18-29 years who had recovered from COVID-19. CDR3 protein: CSAGTGGATEAFF. The CDR3 region has the DNA TGCAGCGCCGGGACAGGAGGTGCCACTGAAGCTTTCTTT.